The rows below give T cell receptor beta chains drawn from one sample of a study of blood T cells in healthy people across ages. TCRdb redid the calling of the 5' RACE reads with MiXCR, one entry per CDR3 protein. The profile shows 1.5 million to 2 million distinct CDR3 sequences, roughly 50% of them singletons. Input material: blood. The receptors come from a middle-aged woman in good health. The CDR3 runs from the conserved cysteine through the conserved F or W. Each record gives: V gene, J gene, D gene, clone size, CDR3 protein, CDR3 DNA. D genes are given only for firm matches. The listing skips clone size in some rows; elsewhere it reads once, few, many or a size class.

v_call: TRBV12-3/TRBV12-4; j_call: TRBJ2-1; d_call: TRBD1; clone_size: .; cdr3_aa: CASSLTGESSYNERYF; cdr3_nt: TGTGCCAGCAGTCTTACAGGGGAGAGCTCCTACAATGAGCGGTACTTC
v_call: TRBV11-2; j_call: TRBJ2-1; d_call: .; clone_size: .; cdr3_aa: CASSLTQVYNEQFF; cdr3_nt: TGTGCCAGCAGCTTAACGCAGGTCTACAATGAGCAGTTCTTC
v_call: TRBV29-1; j_call: TRBJ2-3; d_call: TRBD2; clone_size: .; cdr3_aa: CSVDGLAGTDTQYF; cdr3_nt: TGCAGCGTTGACGGCCTAGCGGGCACAGATACGCAGTATTTT
v_call: TRBV6-6; j_call: TRBJ1-6; d_call: TRBD1; clone_size: few; cdr3_aa: CASRRQGLRSPLHF; cdr3_nt: TGTGCCAGCAGGCGACAGGGCCTGAGATCACCCCTCCACTTT
v_call: TRBV6-1; j_call: TRBJ2-1; d_call: .; clone_size: .; cdr3_aa: CASSEAWASAYNEQFF; cdr3_nt: TGTGCCAGCAGTGAAGCGTGGGCTAGCGCCTACAATGAGCAGTTCTTC
v_call: TRBV20-1; j_call: TRBJ2-7; d_call: TRBD2; clone_size: few; cdr3_aa: CSVSGSPYEQYF; cdr3_nt: TGCAGTGTCAGCGGGAGCCCCTACGAGCAGTACTTC
v_call: TRBV20-1; j_call: TRBJ1-6; d_call: TRBD1; clone_size: .; cdr3_aa: CSAKRGQGANSPLHF; cdr3_nt: TGCAGTGCCAAGCGAGGACAGGGGGCCAATTCACCCCTCCACTTT
v_call: TRBV5-1; j_call: TRBJ1-1; d_call: TRBD1; clone_size: .; cdr3_aa: CASSWAGGQKTEAFF; cdr3_nt: TGCGCCAGCAGTTGGGCAGGGGGTCAGAAGACTGAAGCTTTCTTT
v_call: TRBV28; j_call: TRBJ2-3; d_call: .; clone_size: .; cdr3_aa: CASSLRQGGRDTQYF; cdr3_nt: TGTGCCAGCAGTTTACGCCAGGGGGGGAGAGATACGCAGTATTTT
v_call: TRBV6-6; j_call: TRBJ1-4; d_call: .; clone_size: .; cdr3_aa: CASSLPGSREKLFF; cdr3_nt: TGTGCCAGCAGCCTCCCGGGGTCGAGGGAAAAACTGTTTTTT
v_call: TRBV7-3; j_call: TRBJ2-1; d_call: .; clone_size: few; cdr3_aa: CASAKQSSLNNEQFF; cdr3_nt: TGTGCCAGCGCCAAACAGTCCTCCTTAAACAATGAGCAGTTCTTC
v_call: TRBV11-2; j_call: TRBJ2-1; d_call: .; clone_size: many; cdr3_aa: CASSQTSYNEQFF; cdr3_nt: TGTGCCAGCAGCCAAACGAGCTACAATGAGCAGTTCTTC
v_call: TRBV2; j_call: TRBJ2-5; d_call: .; clone_size: once; cdr3_aa: CASRDQRTGQETQYF; cdr3_nt: TGTGCCAGCAGAGATCAGCGAACCGGCCAAGAGACCCAGTACTTT
v_call: TRBV4-3; j_call: TRBJ2-1; d_call: .; clone_size: few; cdr3_aa: CASSQDRFGSYNEQFF; cdr3_nt: TGCGCCAGCAGCCAAGATCGATTCGGTTCCTACAATGAGCAGTTCTTC
v_call: TRBV6-5; j_call: TRBJ2-7; d_call: .; clone_size: .; cdr3_aa: CASRPSLASEQYF; cdr3_nt: TGTGCCAGCAGACCGTCACTAGCATCCGAGCAGTACTTC
v_call: TRBV7-2; j_call: TRBJ2-3; d_call: .; clone_size: .; cdr3_aa: CASSCRQGRADTQYF; cdr3_nt: TGTGCCAGCAGCTGTAGACAGGGGAGGGCAGATACGCAGTATTTT
v_call: TRBV4-2; j_call: TRBJ2-7; d_call: .; clone_size: once; cdr3_aa: CASSQEPPGQGSYEQYF; cdr3_nt: TGTGCCAGCAGCCAAGAGCCCCCAGGGCAGGGGTCCTACGAGCAGTACTTC
v_call: TRBV29-1; j_call: TRBJ1-1; d_call: .; clone_size: many; cdr3_aa: CSGSDNQGGEAFF; cdr3_nt: TGCAGCGGATCGGACAACCAAGGGGGTGAAGCTTTCTTT
v_call: TRBV12-3/TRBV12-4; j_call: TRBJ2-7; d_call: .; clone_size: .; cdr3_aa: CASSLRAGYSYEQYF; cdr3_nt: TGTGCCAGCAGTTTGCGGGCAGGGTATTCCTACGAGCAGTACTTC
v_call: TRBV14; j_call: TRBJ1-2; d_call: .; clone_size: .; cdr3_aa: CASSQVVGWGYTF; cdr3_nt: TGTGCCAGCAGCCAAGTTGTGGGGTGGGGCTACACCTTC
v_call: TRBV12-3/TRBV12-4; j_call: TRBJ1-2; d_call: .; clone_size: .; cdr3_aa: CASSTPGANYGYTF; cdr3_nt: TGTGCCAGCAGTACCCCGGGGGCTAACTATGGCTACACCTTC
v_call: TRBV7-2; j_call: TRBJ2-1; d_call: TRBD2; clone_size: .; cdr3_aa: CASSVGTRSNEQFF; cdr3_nt: TGTGCCAGCAGCGTCGGGACTAGGAGCAATGAGCAGTTCTTC
v_call: TRBV11-3; j_call: TRBJ2-7; d_call: .; clone_size: .; cdr3_aa: CASSFVTPTGLYEQYF; cdr3_nt: TGTGCCAGCAGCTTCGTCACACCGACAGGATTATACGAGCAGTACTTC
v_call: TRBV6-5; j_call: TRBJ2-5; d_call: TRBD2; clone_size: .; cdr3_aa: CASRGGLPNAPQYF; cdr3_nt: TGTGCCAGCAGGGGGGGACTACCAAACGCCCCCCAGTACTTC
v_call: TRBV18; j_call: TRBJ1-2; d_call: TRBD1; clone_size: .; cdr3_aa: CASSRQQGNDYTF; cdr3_nt: TGTGCCAGCTCACGCCAACAGGGGAACGACTACACCTTC
v_call: TRBV5-1; j_call: TRBJ2-4; d_call: .; clone_size: .; cdr3_aa: CASGSGQQNIQYF; cdr3_nt: TGCGCCAGCGGCTCCGGACAGCAAAACATTCAGTACTTC
v_call: TRBV7-9; j_call: TRBJ2-4; d_call: .; clone_size: few; cdr3_aa: CASSPYDREREQYF; cdr3_nt: TGTGCCAGCAGCCCCTACGACAGGGAACGGGAGCAGTACTTC
v_call: TRBV4-3; j_call: TRBJ1-2; d_call: .; clone_size: few; cdr3_aa: CASSQDGALTNYGYTF; cdr3_nt: TGCGCCAGCAGCCAAGATGGTGCTTTAACTAACTATGGCTACACCTTC
v_call: TRBV4-3; j_call: TRBJ2-3; d_call: TRBD2; clone_size: few; cdr3_aa: CASSQDLAATDTQYF; cdr3_nt: TGCGCCAGCAGCCAAGACCTAGCGGCCACAGATACGCAGTATTTT
v_call: TRBV7-2; j_call: TRBJ1-5; d_call: .; clone_size: .; cdr3_aa: CASSLGWAPNSQPQHF; cdr3_nt: TGTGCCAGCAGCTTAGGATGGGCCCCCAATTCTCAGCCCCAGCATTTT
v_call: TRBV7-2; j_call: TRBJ1-5; d_call: TRBD1; clone_size: few; cdr3_aa: CASSLGGTGRQPQHF; cdr3_nt: TGTGCCAGCAGCTTAGGAGGGACAGGGAGACAGCCCCAGCATTTT
v_call: TRBV20-1; j_call: TRBJ2-7; d_call: TRBD1; clone_size: few; cdr3_aa: CSASSPPGTGYEQYF; cdr3_nt: TGCAGTGCTAGTTCTCCCCCCGGGACAGGGTACGAGCAGTACTTC
v_call: TRBV4-2; j_call: TRBJ2-6; d_call: TRBD1; clone_size: few; cdr3_aa: CASSQDVTGAYSGANVLTF; cdr3_nt: TGTGCCAGCAGCCAAGATGTCACAGGGGCCTACTCTGGGGCCAACGTCCTGACTTTC
v_call: TRBV9; j_call: TRBJ2-4; d_call: .; clone_size: .; cdr3_aa: CASSASWADIQYF; cdr3_nt: TGTGCCAGCAGCGCGAGCTGGGCGGACATTCAGTACTTC
v_call: TRBV7-2; j_call: TRBJ1-1; d_call: .; clone_size: few; cdr3_aa: CASSPRAPEAFF; cdr3_nt: TGTGCCAGCAGCCCTAGGGCGCCAGAAGCTTTCTTT
v_call: TRBV4-2; j_call: TRBJ1-6; d_call: .; clone_size: .; cdr3_aa: CASSQDLDLQVYNSPLHF; cdr3_nt: TGTGCCAGCAGCCAAGATTTGGATTTGCAGGTTTATAATTCACCCCTCCACTTT
v_call: TRBV7-8; j_call: TRBJ2-1; d_call: .; clone_size: .; cdr3_aa: CASSSETAPVYNEQFF; cdr3_nt: TGTGCCAGCAGCTCGGAGACAGCCCCTGTCTACAATGAGCAGTTCTTC
v_call: TRBV10-2; j_call: TRBJ2-1; d_call: TRBD1; clone_size: .; cdr3_aa: CASSDFRQGVHNEQFF; cdr3_nt: TGCGCCAGCAGTGATTTTAGGCAGGGGGTCCACAATGAGCAGTTCTTC
v_call: TRBV6-4; j_call: TRBJ2-7; d_call: TRBD2; clone_size: .; cdr3_aa: CASSPTSGAYNEQYF; cdr3_nt: TGTGCCAGCAGTCCGACTAGCGGGGCCTACAATGAGCAGTACTTC
v_call: TRBV2; j_call: TRBJ2-1; d_call: TRBD1; clone_size: .; cdr3_aa: CASNRDRVSDEQFF; cdr3_nt: TGTGCCAGCAACCGGGACAGGGTCTCGGATGAGCAGTTCTTC
v_call: TRBV4-3; j_call: TRBJ2-1; d_call: .; clone_size: .; cdr3_aa: CASSQDTGMSYNEQFF; cdr3_nt: TGCGCCAGCAGCCAAGATACAGGGATGTCCTACAATGAGCAGTTCTTC
v_call: TRBV11-3; j_call: TRBJ2-1; d_call: .; clone_size: .; cdr3_aa: CASSPGQTSYNEQFF; cdr3_nt: TGTGCCAGCAGCCCTGGACAGACGTCCTACAATGAGCAGTTCTTC
v_call: TRBV7-2; j_call: TRBJ1-2; d_call: .; clone_size: few; cdr3_aa: CASSFTPNYGYTF; cdr3_nt: TGTGCCAGCAGCTTCACACCTAACTATGGCTACACCTTC
v_call: TRBV6-2/TRBV6-3; j_call: TRBJ2-3; d_call: TRBD2; clone_size: .; cdr3_aa: CASALAGSTDTQYF; cdr3_nt: TGTGCCAGCGCACTAGCGGGGAGCACAGATACGCAGTATTTT
v_call: TRBV12-3/TRBV12-4; j_call: TRBJ2-5; d_call: .; clone_size: .; cdr3_aa: CASSLYLQETQYF; cdr3_nt: TGTGCCAGCAGTTTATACCTGCAAGAGACCCAGTACTTC
v_call: TRBV20-1; j_call: TRBJ1-6; d_call: .; clone_size: .; cdr3_aa: CSARSQEEYSPLHF; cdr3_nt: TGCAGTGCTAGGTCTCAGGAAGAATATTCACCCCTCCACTTT
v_call: TRBV4-3; j_call: TRBJ2-1; d_call: TRBD2; clone_size: .; cdr3_aa: CASSQDPPLAGGYNEQFF; cdr3_nt: TGCGCCAGCAGCCAAGATCCCCCTCTAGCGGGGGGCTACAATGAGCAGTTCTTC
v_call: TRBV2; j_call: TRBJ2-4; d_call: .; clone_size: .; cdr3_aa: CASSEEVRGGYNEQYF; cdr3_nt: TGTGCCAGCAGTGAAGAAGTAAGGGGGGGTTACAATGAGCAGTACTTC
v_call: TRBV29-1; j_call: TRBJ2-3; d_call: .; clone_size: few; cdr3_aa: CSVRDTDTQYF; cdr3_nt: TGCAGCGTCCGGGACACAGATACGCAGTATTTT
v_call: TRBV4-2; j_call: TRBJ1-2; d_call: TRBD1; clone_size: .; cdr3_aa: CASSDMTGGRGYTF; cdr3_nt: TGTGCCAGCAGTGATATGACAGGGGGAAGAGGCTACACCTTC
v_call: TRBV5-4; j_call: TRBJ2-5; d_call: .; clone_size: .; cdr3_aa: CASSSSQGRETQYF; cdr3_nt: TGTGCCAGCAGCTCATCTCAGGGAAGAGAGACCCAGTACTTC